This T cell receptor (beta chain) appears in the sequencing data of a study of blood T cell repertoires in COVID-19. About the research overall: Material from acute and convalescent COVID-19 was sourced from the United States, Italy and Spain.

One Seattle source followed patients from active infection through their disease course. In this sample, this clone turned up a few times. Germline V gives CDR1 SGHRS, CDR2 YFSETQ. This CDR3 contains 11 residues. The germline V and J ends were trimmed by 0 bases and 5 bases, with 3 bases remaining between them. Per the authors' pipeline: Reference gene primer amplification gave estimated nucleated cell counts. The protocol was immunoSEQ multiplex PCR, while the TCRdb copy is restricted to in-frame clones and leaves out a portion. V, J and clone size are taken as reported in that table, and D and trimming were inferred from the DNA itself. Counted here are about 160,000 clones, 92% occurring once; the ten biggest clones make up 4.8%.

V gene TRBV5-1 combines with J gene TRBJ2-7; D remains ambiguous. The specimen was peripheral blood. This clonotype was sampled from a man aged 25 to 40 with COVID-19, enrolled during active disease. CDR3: CASSLGDEQYF. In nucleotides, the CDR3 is TGCGCCAGCAGCTTGGGAGACGAGCAGTACTTC.